These T cell receptor beta chains were read from a single sample in a study of Graves' ophthalmopathy and Graves' hyperthyroidism. TCRdb ran MiXCR on the multiplex PCR reads and lists one entry per CDR3 protein. The sample holds around 15,000 distinct CDR3 sequences, roughly 46% seen once. Sequencing was performed on peripheral blood. The receptors shown here come from a middle-aged woman with stable Graves' hyperthyroidism. Each CDR3 is given without its conserved first and last residue. Fields, in order: J gene, V gene, CDR3 protein.

J: TRBJ2-7
V: TRBV20-1
CDR3: SATTKGRSYEQY

J: TRBJ1-2
V: TRBV7-3
CDR3: ASSPGPMRDT

J: TRBJ2-3
V: TRBV6-4
CDR3: ASSLGLAPTDTQY

J: TRBJ1-1
V: TRBV25-1
CDR3: ASSDYTGENTEAF

J: TRBJ1-2
V: TRBV6-5
CDR3: ASSYGGVSLNYGYT

J: TRBJ2-1
V: TRBV7-2
CDR3: ASSLGGRGNEQF

J: TRBJ2-4
V: TRBV13
CDR3: ASSYTRGIAKNIQY

J: TRBJ2-5
V: TRBV5-1
CDR3: ASKQTLYRGGQETQY

J: TRBJ2-7
V: TRBV4-2
CDR3: ASSQGPPSDPFGTYEQY

J: TRBJ2-7
V: TRBV7-9
CDR3: ASSDGTSGSYEQY

J: TRBJ2-1
V: TRBV7-9
CDR3: ASSPGGTGTLGEQF

J: TRBJ2-7
V: TRBV2
CDR3: ASSALRGPYEQY

J: TRBJ2-3
V: TRBV3-1
CDR3: ASSQVLGEVSTDTQY

J: TRBJ1-4
V: TRBV7-2
CDR3: ASSLGGPRGEKLF

J: TRBJ2-7
V: TRBV18
CDR3: ASSQNRDNEQY

J: TRBJ1-2
V: TRBV20-1
CDR3: SAQTGGYGYT

J: TRBJ1-6
V: TRBV2
CDR3: ASSDMSGKSPLH

J: TRBJ2-7
V: TRBV10-3
CDR3: AIGSGAGYEQY

J: TRBJ1-6
V: TRBV15
CDR3: ATSRLLIGSPLH

J: TRBJ2-7
V: TRBV29-1
CDR3: SVWTGGFANSFTYEQY

J: TRBJ2-7
V: TRBV28
CDR3: ASSLSSRGEQY

J: TRBJ2-5
V: TRBV19
CDR3: ASSIDLWGSGQETQY

J: TRBJ1-5
V: TRBV4-2
CDR3: ASSQFFNRDSNQPQH

J: TRBJ1-5
V: TRBV9
CDR3: ASSVGGGINQPQH

J: TRBJ2-4
V: TRBV14
CDR3: ASSQRGREIAKNIQY

J: TRBJ1-5
V: TRBV12-3/TRBV12-4
CDR3: ASSLEGSSQPQH